One and the same sample provided the 20 T cell receptor beta chains below, sequenced in a study of blood T cell repertoires in COVID-19. The table came from immunoSEQ multiplex PCR; TCRdb's copy has only in-frame clones and leaves some out. The sample contains 95,000 to 150,000 clones, about 79% of which appear only once. The specimen sequenced was peripheral blood. These receptors came from a woman in her 70s with acute or convalescent COVID-19.

The genes are TRBV5-4 and TRBJ1-1; D is unclear. V lost 4 bases to trimming and J lost 4 bases, with 11 bases between them. CDR3 length equals 13 residues. Germline-derived CDR1 and CDR2 are SGHNT and YYREEE (reference sequence). CDR3 nucleotides: TGTGCCAGCAGCGTTGTGGCTAGCACTGAAGCTTTCTTT. As protein: CASSVVASTEAFF.

The chain employs TRBV29-1 and TRBJ1-5; weak D call: TRBD1 (6 bases). Per germline, CDR1 SQVTM and CDR2 ANQGSEA. The V end was cut by 7 bases, the J end by 5 bases, with 15 bases between. CDR3 length equals 13 residues. Written as DNA, the CDR3 is TGCAGCGCCGCCGACAGGAGAGATCAGCCCCAGCATTTT. Translation: CSAADRRDQPQHF.

The chain uses TRBV10-1 and TRBJ2-7, with a weak D call TRBD2 (5 bases). V was pared by 3 bases and J by 0 bases, with 18 bases between. CDR3 length equals 17 residues. CDR1 WNHNN and CDR2 SYGVQD come from the germline V gene (reference sequence). CDR3 DNA: TGCGCCAGCAGTGAAGGACTTACTAGAGTAGGCTCCTACGAGCAGTACTTC. Translating it yields CASSEGLTRVGSYEQYF.

This chain joins TRBV4-2 and TRBJ2-3; TRBD2 might be the D (6 bases). Germline CDR1 LGHNA, CDR2 YNFKEQ. This CDR3 contains 15 residues. Between the trimmed V and J ends, which lost 4 bases and 4 bases, there was a span of 15 bases. The CDR3 nucleotides are TGTGCCAGCAGCCTAGACCGTAGGGAGGCAGATACGCAGTATTTT. Its translation: CASSLDRREADTQYF.

The chain links TRBV7-2 to TRBJ1-3; 9 nucleotides align to TRBD1. V was pared by 3 bases and J by 2 bases, with 2 bases of the junction left unmatched. The CDR3 is 15 amino acids. Germline V lookup: CDR1 SGHTA, CDR2 FQGNSA. CDR3 bases: TGTGCCAGCAGCTTCGACAGGGGGACTGGAAACACCATATATTTT. Its protein product is CASSFDRGTGNTIYF.

The rearrangement joins TRBV3-1 (or the pseudogene TRBV3-2) to TRBJ1-1; D perhaps matches TRBD1 (5 bases). The germline gives CDR1 LGHDT, CDR2 YNNKEL (reference sequence). The V end lost 5 bases, the J end lost 6 bases, and 13 bases lay between the germline ends. The CDR3 consists of 13 residues. CDR3: CASSSTRGAEAFF. The CDR3 DNA sequence: TGTGCCAGCAGCTCAACACGGGGGGCTGAAGCTTTCTTT.

The chain is built from TRBV5-4 and TRBJ2-5, with 11 bases that match TRBD1. There are 16 residues in the CDR3. With 0 bases clipped from V and 5 bases from J, the junction kept 6 bases outside the gene matches. CDR1 SGHNT and CDR2 YYREEE come from the germline V gene (reference sequence). In nucleotides, the CDR3 is TGTGCCAGCAGCTTGGAATGGGACAGGGGGGGGGAGACCCAGTACTTC. This codes for CASSLEWDRGGETQYF. The variable domain in full, with the rest retrieved from reference TRBV5-4 and TRBJ2-5, is ETGVTQSPTHLIKTRGQQVTLRCSSQSGHNTVSWYQQALGQGPQFIFQYYREEENGRGNFPPRFSGLQFPNYSSELNVNALELDDSALYLCASSLEWDRGGETQYFGPGTRLLVL.

This clone was found once. This chain connects TRBV5-1 to TRBJ1-2, with D possibly TRBD1 on 6 matching bases. Trimming left V 1 base short and J 2 bases short, with 24 bases between. This CDR3 region has 19 residues. Germline-derived CDR1 and CDR2 are SGHRS and YFSETQ. This CDR3 is CASSLLGRSGQGTNYGYTF. For the CDR3, the DNA is TGCGCCAGCAGCTTGTTAGGTCGTTCAGGGCAGGGGACAAACTATGGCTACACCTTC.

The V and J genes are TRBV4-2 and TRBJ1-1, with TRBD1 identical over 7 bases. Unmatched junction bases numbered 7, after V lost 0 bases and J lost 6 bases. Germline loops: CDR1 LGHNA, CDR2 YNFKEQ. CDR3 size: 15 residues. The CDR3 reads CASSQDPGTEAEAFF. Written as DNA, the CDR3 is TGTGCCAGCAGCCAAGATCCTGGGACAGAGGCTGAAGCTTTCTTT.

The chain has TRBV25-1 and TRBJ1-1, with 7 bases aligning to TRBD1. This CDR3 contains 13 residues. The germline CDR1 and CDR2 sequences are MGHDK and SYGVNS. V lost 0 bases to trimming and J lost 7 bases; unmatched junction nucleotides: 2. The CDR3 here is CASSEYRDSEAFF. Here the CDR3 DNA reads TGTGCCAGCAGTGAATATAGGGACAGTGAAGCTTTCTTT. The full variable domain, with the rest looked up from reference TRBV25-1 and TRBJ1-1, is EADIYQTPRYLVIGTGKKITLECSQTMGHDKMYWYQQDPGMELHLIHYSYGVNSTEKGDLSSESTVSRIRTEHFPLTLESARPSHTSQYLCASSEYRDSEAFFGQGTRLTVV.

V and J are TRBV7-2 and TRBJ1-3; D may be TRBD1 (5 bases). CDR3 length: 16 residues. Germline-derived CDR1 and CDR2 are SGHTA and FQGNSA. V dropped 1 base and J dropped 0 bases, with 10 bases sitting between them. CDR3 sequence (DNA): TGTGCCAGCAGCTTAGTTCAGGGTATCTCTGGAAACACCATATATTTT. It translates to CASSLVQGISGNTIYF.

The gene calls are TRBV7-6 and TRBJ1-1, with TRBD1 matching 7 bases. With V trimmed by 6 bases and J by 3 bases, 13 bases remained unmatched. The CDR3 loop spans 16 amino acids. Germline CDR1 and CDR2: SGHVS and FNYEAQ. DNA for the CDR3: TGTGCCAGCAGTCCCTCGAGAGGGGGCCGGTACACTGAAGCTTTCTTT. Residues: CASSPSRGGRYTEAFF.

The V call is TRBV7-2, the J call TRBJ1-1; tentative D call: TRBD1 (6 bases). The V and J ends lost 9 bases and 0 bases respectively, with 11 bases between them. Germline CDR1 is SGHTA and CDR2 is FQGNSA. The CDR3 runs 13 residues. CDR3 amino acids: CASSGHMNTEAFF. CDR3 coding DNA: TGTGCCAGTTCGGGACATATGAACACTGAAGCTTTCTTT.

The chain has TRBV7-2 and TRBJ2-7; 11 nucleotides align to TRBD1. J lost 1 base, V lost 5 bases, and 4 bases had no gene match. CDR3 length equals 15 residues. From germline, CDR1 is SGHTA and CDR2 FQGNSA. The CDR3 DNA reads as TGTGCCAGCAGCCTTGGGACAGGGGGATCCTACGAGCAGTACTTC. Protein product: CASSLGTGGSYEQYF.

V gene TRBV15 combines with J gene TRBJ2-5; D unclear. V shed 5 bases and J shed 7 bases, with 11 bases lying between them. In germline, CDR1 is LNHNV, CDR2 YYDKDF (reference sequence). The CDR3 sequence is 12 residues long. The CDR3 here is CATSALLGTQYF. CDR3 sequence (DNA): TGTGCCACCAGCGCACTATTGGGGACCCAGTACTTC. The full variable domain, completed using reference TRBV15 and TRBJ2-5, is DAMVIQNPRYQVTQFGKPVTLSCSQTLNHNVMYWYQQKSSQAPKLLFHYYDKDFNNEADTPDNFQSRRPNTSFCFLDIRSPGLGDTAMYLCATSALLGTQYFGPGTRLLVL.

The chain combines TRBV5-4 with TRBJ2-1; 7 bases agree with TRBD1. This CDR3 has 14 amino acids. V trimming: 4 bases; J trimming: 4 bases; junction bases outside the gene matches: 5. Germline V gene sequence: CDR1 SGHNT, CDR2 YYREEE (reference sequence). CDR3 bases: TGTGCCAGCAGCAAAGGGACAGAATACAATGAGCAGTTCTTC. It encodes CASSKGTEYNEQFF. The whole variable domain, remainder taken from reference TRBV5-4 and TRBJ2-1, is ETGVTQSPTHLIKTRGQQVTLRCSSQSGHNTVSWYQQALGQGPQFIFQYYREEENGRGNFPPRFSGLQFPNYSSELNVNALELDDSALYLCASSKGTEYNEQFFGPGTRLTVL.

The J gene is TRBJ1-2, the V gene TRBV6-6; 7 nucleotides line up with TRBD1. The CDR3 runs 16 residues. Germline trimming cut 5 bases from V and 2 bases from J; bases unmatched to any gene: 11. Germline V gene data show CDR1 as MNHNY and CDR2 as SVGAGI (reference sequence). The CDR3 sequence is CASSPSPGTENYGYTF. The CDR3 region has the DNA TGTGCCAGCAGTCCCTCCCCGGGGACAGAAAACTATGGCTACACCTTC.

The sample holds one count of this clone. The chain has TRBV11-3 and TRBJ2-2, with no clear D. Germline CDR1 and CDR2: SGHNT and YENEEA. The CDR3 runs 15 residues. With 1 base removed from V and 3 bases from J, the gap between germline ends came to 9 bases. The DNA of the CDR3 is TGTGCCAGCAGCTTAGTACGGTCCCACACCGGGGAGCTGTTTTTT. Its translation: CASSLVRSHTGELFF.

The rearrangement uses TRBV6-2 or TRBV6-3 and TRBJ1-5, with 7 bases matching TRBD1. V lost 0 bases to trimming and J lost 1 base; unmatched junction nucleotides: 3. From germline, CDR1 is MNHEY and CDR2 SVGEGT. The CDR3 is made up of 16 amino acids. CDR3 sequence: CASSYSAGGSNQPQHF. For the CDR3, the DNA is TGTGCCAGCAGTTACTCGGCAGGGGGAAGCAATCAGCCCCAGCATTTT.

This chain joins TRBV7-2 and TRBJ2-7; TRBD1 matches 7 bases. This CDR3 contains 16 residues. V shed 5 bases, J shed 0 bases, and the junction held 10 bases outside the gene matches. Germline values: CDR1 SGHTA, CDR2 FQGNSA. CDR3 DNA: TGTGCCAGCAGCGCCGAGGACAGGTCGAGCTCCTACGAGCAGTACTTC. This gives the protein CASSAEDRSSSYEQYF.